Following are 14 T cell receptor beta chains from one sample sequenced in a study of blood T cell repertoires in COVID-19. Clones were read by immunoSEQ multiplex PCR, and TCRdb kept only the in-frame ones, dropping some. This repertoire shows under 250,000 clones, approximately 84% found once; its top ten account for approximately 1.6%. Sequencing was performed on PBMCs or T cells enriched from blood (not recorded which). The receptors were sampled from a middle-aged man who had recovered from COVID-19.

The sample holds a few counts of this clone. This chain uses TRBV7-9 with TRBJ1-2; 7 bases are shared with TRBD1. This CDR3 has 14 amino acids. Looked up from germline, CDR1 is SEHNR and CDR2 is FQNEAQ (reference sequence). J lost 5 bases, V lost 5 bases, and 8 bases had no gene match. CDR3 protein: CASSRTTGNYGYTF. DNA of the CDR3: TGTGCCAGCAGCCGTACGACAGGGAATTATGGCTACACCTTC.

Many counts were recorded for this clone. The chain carries TRBV28 and TRBJ1-6, with 7 bases that match TRBD1. J gave up 6 bases and V 4 bases, and 9 bases lay outside the gene matches. The germline gives CDR1 MDHEN, CDR2 SYDVKM. CDR3 length equals 16 residues. This chain's CDR3 is CASSSWDSAFNSPLHF. CDR3 bases: TGTGCCAGCAGTTCCTGGGACAGCGCCTTTAATTCACCCCTCCACTTT.

This chain connects TRBV20-1 to TRBJ1-2; tentative D call: TRBD1 (6 bases). This CDR3 contains 14 residues. In germline, CDR1 is DFQATT, CDR2 SNEGSKA (reference sequence). Trimming removed 3 bases at V and 3 bases at J, with 14 bases between. The CDR3 spells CSASPGVGDYGYTF. The DNA for the CDR3 is TGCAGTGCTAGTCCAGGGGTAGGAGACTATGGCTACACCTTC.

The chain carries TRBV28 and TRBJ2-3; maybe TRBD2 (6 bases). This CDR3 spans 15 amino acids. V was clipped by 6 bases and J by 6 bases, with 19 bases between them. Germline values: CDR1 MDHEN, CDR2 SYDVKM. The CDR3 bases are TGTGCCAGCAGGGAACTAGCAGCTGGTAGGGATACGCAGTATTTT. Amino acid sequence: CASRELAAGRDTQYF.

J is TRBJ2-7 and V is TRBV21-1; TRBD2 is the table's D call, not checked against the DNA. TRBV21-1 is an annotated pseudogene. CDR3 length: 16 residues. CDR3 sequence reads: CASSTQRGADSYEQYF. Written as DNA, the CDR3 is TGTGCCAGCAGCACCCAACGGGGAGCCGACTCCTACGAGCAGTACTTC.

This clone turned up a few times. V is TRBV29-1 and J is TRBJ2-2; tentative D call: TRBD2 (5 bases). Trimming left V 4 bases short and J 4 bases short, with 16 bases between. CDR1 and CDR2 from the germline V gene are SQVTM and ANQGSEA. CDR3 length: 15 amino acids. As DNA, the CDR3 is TGCAGCGTTGTCGAGGGCGGCTGGGGCACCGGGGAGCTGTTTTTT. It translates to CSVVEGGWGTGELFF.

The V call is TRBV5-6, the J call TRBJ1-4; maybe TRBD1 (5 bases). Deletions cut 4 bases from V and 0 bases from J, with 13 bases between. This CDR3 spans 16 amino acids. Germline-derived CDR1 and CDR2 are SGHDT and YYEEEE. This CDR3 reads CASSASGVATNEKLFF. The CDR3, as DNA: TGTGCCAGCAGCGCTTCGGGGGTAGCAACTAATGAAAAACTGTTTTTT.

The J gene is TRBJ1-5, the V gene TRBV28; no clear D gene. The CDR3 has 17 residues. Trimming cost V 7 bases and J 0 bases, with 19 bases left between them. Germline lookup yields CDR1 MDHEN and CDR2 SYDVKM. CDR3 loop: CASTTSLAVYSNQPQHF. The CDR3 nucleotides are TGTGCCAGCACCACTAGTTTGGCAGTCTATAGCAATCAGCCCCAGCATTTT.

The chain has TRBV19 and TRBJ2-1, with TRBD2 matching 12 bases. Germline V gene lookup returns CDR1 LNHDA and CDR2 SQIVND (reference sequence). The V and J ends lost 3 bases and 9 bases, in that order; junction bases with no gene match: 3. This CDR3 region has 14 residues. The CDR3 DNA reads TGTGCCAGTAGTATCGGACTAGCGGGAAGTGAGCAGTTCTTC. It is translated as CASSIGLAGSEQFF. The variable domain in full, completed from reference TRBV19 and TRBJ2-1, reads DGGITQSPKYLFRKEGQNVTLSCEQNLNHDAMYWYRQDPGQGLRLIYYSQIVNDFQKGDIAEGYSVSREKKESFPLTVTSAQKNPTAFYLCASSIGLAGSEQFFGPGTRLTVL.

Notes on this clone: One junction end does not reproduce the germline sequence, and a read error may be involved. The V gene is TRBV30, the J gene TRBJ1-2; 7 positions agree with TRBD1. The V gene's germline CDR1 is GTSNPN and CDR2 SVGIG (reference sequence). This CDR3 spans 12 amino acids. The CDR3 protein is CAWSVTAGQAIF. In DNA, the CDR3 is TGTGCCTGGAGTGTGACCGCTGGACAGGCCATCTTC.

The CDR3 sequence is CASSSGLAGVGEQYF. The CDR3 region has the DNA TGTGCCAGCAGCTCAGGACTAGCGGGAGTCGGGGAGCAGTACTTC. The chain combines TRBV7-9 with TRBJ2-7; 13 nucleotides agree with TRBD2. Per the germline V gene, CDR1 is SEHNR and CDR2 is FQNEAQ (reference sequence). This CDR3 region has 15 residues. Trimming cost V 4 bases and J 7 bases; bases outside gene matches: 7. The full variable domain, its missing parts supplied by reference TRBV7-9 and TRBJ2-7, is DTGVSQNPRHKITKRGQNVTFRCDPISEHNRLYWYRQTLGQGPEFLTYFQNEAQLEKSRLLSDRFSAERPKGSFSTLEIQRTEQGDSAMYLCASSSGLAGVGEQYFGPGTRLTVT.

J is TRBJ1-1 and V is TRBV29-1; the match to TRBD1 covers 8 bases. The germline V gene encodes CDR1 SQVTM and CDR2 ANQGSEA. This CDR3 is built from 12 residues. V gave up 5 bases and J gave up 7 bases; unmatched junction bases: 6. CDR3 in DNA: TGCAGCGTTTCCTCAGGGGGCGTTGAAGCTTTCTTT. It yields the protein CSVSSGGVEAFF.

This chain joins TRBV10-3 and TRBJ2-3, with TRBD2 as a possible D gene (7 bases). The germline V gene encodes CDR1 ENHRY and CDR2 SYGVKD. V was trimmed by 0 bases and J by 1 base, leaving 8 bases between them. The CDR3 contains 15 residues. CDR3 loop: CAISESGGRTDTQYF. Written as DNA, the CDR3 is TGTGCCATCAGTGAGTCGGGGGGGCGCACAGATACGCAGTATTTT.

The rearrangement joins TRBV6-5 to TRBJ1-1; D call uncertain. CDR1 MNHEY and CDR2 SVGAGI come from the germline V gene. This CDR3 has 13 residues. The V gene lost 0 bases and the J gene lost 7 bases, with 9 bases spanning the gap. CDR3 loop: CASSYSRGSEAFF. The CDR3 DNA sequence: TGTGCCAGCAGTTACTCGCGGGGAAGTGAAGCTTTCTTT.